These 9 T cell receptor beta chains were all obtained from the same sample, sequenced in a study of cytotoxic CD8 clonotypes in ibrutinib-treated CLL. Clones were read by immunoSEQ multiplex PCR, and TCRdb kept only the in-frame ones, dropping some. In the table there are roughly 23,000 clones, around 80% of which are singletons. The specimen was PBMCs, collected before ibrutinib treatment. These receptors were collected from a human donor with chronic lymphocytic leukemia.

V is TRBV9 and J is TRBJ1-3; tentatively, D is TRBD1 (6 bases). The CDR3 consists of 16 residues. Trimming took 4 bases from V and 3 from J, leaving 17 bases between them. CDR1 and CDR2 (germline): SGDLS, YYNGEE. CDR3 DNA: TGTGCCAGCAGCTTCTCCGGGACACTCATTGGAAACACCATATATTTT. It is translated as CASSFSGTLIGNTIYF.

The V call is TRBV28, the J call TRBJ1-3, with TRBD1 as a possible D gene (5 bases). V lost 2 bases and J 0 bases, leaving 11 bases between the germline ends. This CDR3 has 16 amino acids. CDR1 is MDHEN, CDR2 SYDVKM, per germline. This CDR3 reads CASSLPGTPSGNTIYF. CDR3 coding DNA: TGTGCCAGCAGTTTACCCGGGACGCCCTCTGGAAACACCATATATTTT.

This clone has only a few counts. The V gene is TRBV27, the J gene TRBJ2-2; D may be TRBD2 (5 bases). Germline V gene lookup returns CDR1 MNHEY and CDR2 SMNVEV (reference sequence). CDR3 size: 16 residues. V shed 0 bases and J shed 2 bases, with 10 bases lying between them. CDR3 region: CASSLSMTGNTGELFF. DNA of the CDR3: TGTGCCAGCAGTTTATCGATGACGGGAAACACCGGGGAGCTGTTTTTT.

The V gene is TRBV19, the J gene TRBJ1-5; D is unresolved. Trimming removed 3 bases at V and 5 bases at J, with 11 bases between. Per germline, CDR1 LNHDA and CDR2 SQIVND (reference sequence). The CDR3 is 14 residues long. The CDR3 protein is CASSIQGVYQPQHF. The CDR3 DNA reads TGTGCCAGTAGTATCCAAGGAGTGTATCAGCCCCAGCATTTT. The complete variable domain, with remaining parts taken from reference TRBV19 and TRBJ1-5, reads DGGITQSPKYLFRKEGQNVTLSCEQNLNHDAMYWYRQDPGQGLRLIYYSQIVNDFQKGDIAEGYSVSREKKESFPLTVTSAQKNPTAFYLCASSIQGVYQPQHFGDGTRLSIL.

The chain carries TRBV7-9 and TRBJ1-4; TRBD1 might be the D (6 bases). CDR1 and CDR2 (germline): SEHNR, FQNEAQ (reference sequence). The CDR3 spans 14 residues. V lost 5 bases to trimming and J lost 7 bases, with 14 bases between them. The CDR3 spells CASSKQGSAEKLFF. The CDR3 DNA follows: TGTGCCAGCAGCAAACAGGGTTCGGCTGAAAAACTGTTTTTT.

CDR3 sequence reads: CASSREQGDGTDTQYF. In DNA form, the CDR3 reads TGTGCCAGCAGCCGGGAACAGGGGGATGGCACAGATACGCAGTATTTT. This chain links TRBV5-5 with TRBJ2-3; 8 bases line up with TRBD1. The CDR3 totals 16 residues. V was pared by 4 bases and J by 1 base, with 8 bases of the junction left unmatched. The V gene's germline CDR1 is SGHKS and CDR2 YYEKEE (reference sequence).

This clone was found once. V gene TRBV6-4 combines with J gene TRBJ1-2; D is possibly TRBD1 (5 bases). The CDR3 consists of 14 residues. The V end lost 9 bases, the J end lost 5 bases, and 19 bases lay between the germline ends. Germline V gives CDR1 MRHNA, CDR2 SNTAGT. The CDR3 sequence is CARYVVKGLYGYTF. The CDR3 coding sequence is TGTGCCAGGTACGTGGTGAAGGGGTTGTATGGCTACACCTTC.

This chain links TRBV10-2 with TRBJ1-1; no firm D call. The germline V gene encodes CDR1 WSHSY and CDR2 SAAADI. Trimming left V 10 bases short and J 1 base short, with 16 bases between. This CDR3 comprises 14 residues. This CDR3 is CATLAGFPNTEAFF. The CDR3 nucleotides are TGCGCCACTCTTGCGGGGTTTCCGAACACTGAAGCTTTCTTT.

This clone was detected a few times. The chain uses TRBV6-1 and TRBJ2-3; tentative D call: TRBD1 (6 bases). The CDR3 sequence is 14 residues long. Germline V CDR1 and CDR2: MNHNS, SASEGT. Trimming took 10 bases from V and 2 from J, leaving 16 bases between them. CDR3 amino acids: CATSYRAFTDTQYF. The DNA for the CDR3 is TGTGCCACCTCTTACAGGGCCTTCACAGATACGCAGTATTTT.